The rows below give T cell receptor beta chains drawn from one sample of a study of blood T cell repertoires in COVID-19. Produced via immunoSEQ multiplex PCR; TCRdb's table is partial and in-frame only. The sample lists about 120,000 clones, about nine tenths occurring once. The sequenced material came from peripheral blood. These receptors all stem from a human donor in a cohort sampled during active COVID-19. CDR3s include the opening cysteine and the closing phenylalanine or tryptophan. D genes are given only for firm matches. The listing skips clone size in some rows; elsewhere it reads once, few, many or a size class.

v_call	clone_size	j_call	d_call	cdr3_nt	cdr3_aa
TRBV11-3	NA	TRBJ2-3	NA	TGTGCCAGCAGCAAACCAGGACTTAACACAGATACGCAGTATTTT	CASSKPGLNTDTQYF
TRBV19	NA	TRBJ1-6	NA	TGTGCCAGTAACACCGGGGGTCAGGCGGTCTATAATTCACCCCTCCACTTT	CASNTGGQAVYNSPLHF
TRBV19	NA	TRBJ1-6	NA	TGTGCCAGTAGTCCTGGGACAATATTGGGGAATTCACCCCTCCACTTT	CASSPGTILGNSPLHF
TRBV3-1/TRBV3-2	NA	TRBJ1-4	TRBD1	TGTGCCAGCAGTTACAGGGGGGCGGATGAAAAACTGTTTTTT	CASSYRGADEKLFF
TRBV25-1	NA	TRBJ2-7	NA	TGTGCCAGCAGTAAGCTTGGACAGAACTACGAGCAGTACTTC	CASSKLGQNYEQYF
TRBV7-7	NA	TRBJ2-3	TRBD2	TGTGCCAGCAGCCTCGTAGCGGGAGGGACAGATACGCAGTATTTT	CASSLVAGGTDTQYF
TRBV6-6	NA	TRBJ2-7	NA	TGTGCCAGCACCACCCCAGGGAAGACCCACGAGCAGTACTTC	CASTTPGKTHEQYF
TRBV29-1	NA	TRBJ1-2	NA	TGCAGCGTTGAAGACACCCCCAGTTACTATGGCTACACCTTC	CSVEDTPSYYGYTF
TRBV30	NA	TRBJ1-3	NA	TGTGCCTGGAGCCGTGAAGTGTCCGGGGCTGGAAACACCATATATTTT	CAWSREVSGAGNTIYF
TRBV6-5	NA	TRBJ1-6	TRBD1	TGTGCCAGCAACACCGGGACAGGGGGCCGTTCACCCCTCCACTTT	CASNTGTGGRSPLHF
TRBV2	NA	TRBJ1-5	NA	TGTGCCAGCAACCCGGAGCACACCATCTCAATTAGCAATCAGCCCCAGCATTTT	CASNPEHTISISNQPQHF
TRBV24-1	NA	TRBJ2-1	TRBD2	TGTGCCACCAGTGATTACAGGACTAGGGATGAGCAGTTCTTC	CATSDYRTRDEQFF
TRBV9	NA	TRBJ1-5	TRBD1	TGTGCCAGCAGCGGGGGAGCCGGACAGGGGGGCAATCAGCCCCAGCATTTT	CASSGGAGQGGNQPQHF
TRBV7-9	NA	TRBJ2-7	TRBD2	TGTGCCAGCAGCGGACTAGCGGCGAGCTCCTACGAGCAGTACTTC	CASSGLAASSYEQYF
TRBV1	NA	TRBJ2-2	NA	TGCACATCGGGGACTAGCGGCAGCAGTGTCGGGGAGCTGTTTTTT	CTSGTSGSSVGELFF
TRBV29-1	NA	TRBJ2-6	NA	TGCAGCGTCCAAGGGGATCATTTCCTTGGCTCTGGGGCCAACGTCCTGACTTTC	CSVQGDHFLGSGANVLTF
TRBV9	NA	TRBJ2-7	TRBD1	TGTGCCAGCAGCGTAGGACGTCCGGGACAGGGGCCTTCCTACGAGCAGTACTTC	CASSVGRPGQGPSYEQYF
TRBV7-9	NA	TRBJ2-7	TRBD2	TGTGCCAGCAGTCCAACTAGCGGGGGAGGCGAGCAGTACTTC	CASSPTSGGGEQYF
TRBV6-6	once	TRBJ1-2	NA	TGTGCCAGCCGACATGATGGCTACACCTTC	CASRHDGYTF
TRBV28	NA	TRBJ2-1	TRBD2	TGTGCCAGCGGGAGGGCCGTCAATGAGCAGTTCTTC	CASGRAVNEQFF
TRBV30	NA	TRBJ1-5	NA	TGTGCCTGGAGTGTAGGGACTGCTAGCAATCAGCCCCAGCATTTT	CAWSVGTASNQPQHF
TRBV7-9	NA	TRBJ2-7	NA	TGTGCCAGCAGCCTGGGGCCCTCGCTCGAGCAGTACTTC	CASSLGPSLEQYF
TRBV7-9	once	TRBJ2-1	NA	TGTGCCAGCAGCGGCCCTCTGGCGACGGGGGGCCTGAACAATGAGCAGTTCTTC	CASSGPLATGGLNNEQFF
TRBV2	NA	TRBJ2-1	NA	TGTGCCAGCACCCCGGAAGGGAGTAGCGGATACAATGAGCAGTTCTTC	CASTPEGSSGYNEQFF
TRBV11-3	NA	TRBJ1-6	NA	TGTGCCAGCAGCCCGAAAATTAGCTCCTATAATTCACCCCTCCACTTT	CASSPKISSYNSPLHF
TRBV30	NA	TRBJ1-1	TRBD1	TGTGCCTGGCAGGGACAGACGAACACTGAAGCTTTCTTT	CAWQGQTNTEAFF
TRBV10-3	few	TRBJ1-1	NA	TGTGCCATCAGTGAGTCTGCTATAGGGGTGAACACTGAAGCTTTCTTT	CAISESAIGVNTEAFF
TRBV6-5	NA	TRBJ1-1	NA	TGTGCCAGTTCGGGAGGGGGGCGACGGGAAGCTTTCTTT	CASSGGGRREAFF
TRBV5-1	NA	TRBJ2-1	TRBD2	TGCGCCAGCAGCTACCAAGCGGGAGCAGGTGAGCAGTTCTTC	CASSYQAGAGEQFF
TRBV11-3	NA	TRBJ2-1	TRBD2	TGTGCCAGCAGCGGCTTAGCGGGGGGGGGTGAGCAGTTCTTC	CASSGLAGGGEQFF
TRBV18	once	TRBJ2-1	TRBD2	TGTGCCAGCTCCGCCGGGACTAGCTCTACCTACAATGAGCAGTTCTTC	CASSAGTSSTYNEQFF
TRBV3-1/TRBV3-2	NA	TRBJ2-7	NA	TGTGCCAGCAGCCAAATACCAGACATTTCCTACGAGCAGTACTTC	CASSQIPDISYEQYF
TRBV19	NA	TRBJ1-6	TRBD1	TGTGCCAGTACTACGACAGGGGGCACCTCACCCCTCCACTTT	CASTTTGGTSPLHF
TRBV28	NA	TRBJ2-2	NA	TGTGCCAGCAGTTTAAAAACCAGGGATACTTCGAACACCGGGGAGCTGTTTTTT	CASSLKTRDTSNTGELFF
TRBV28	NA	TRBJ2-7	NA	TGTGCCAGCAGTTTAGGTGCTATCGAACCCTACGAGCAGTACTTC	CASSLGAIEPYEQYF
TRBV18	NA	TRBJ2-3	TRBD1	TGTGCCAGCTCACCAAGCCCGGGACAGGGGAGCACAGATACGCAGTATTTT	CASSPSPGQGSTDTQYF
TRBV7-9	NA	TRBJ1-1	NA	TGTGCCAGCAGCCCGCGGGGAGGCATGAACACTGAAGCTTTCTTT	CASSPRGGMNTEAFF
TRBV2	NA	TRBJ2-7	NA	TGTGCCAGCAGTGAAGCGGGAGGGGGGTCCTACGAGCAGTACTTC	CASSEAGGGSYEQYF
TRBV29-1	NA	TRBJ2-3	NA	TGCAGCGTTGTTGGATACCCCCAGGGCCGTCCAGATACGCAGTATTTT	CSVVGYPQGRPDTQYF
TRBV7-8	NA	TRBJ2-1	NA	TGTGCCAGCAGCTTAGAGGGGGGGCCCTACAATGAGCAGTTCTTC	CASSLEGGPYNEQFF
TRBV27	NA	TRBJ2-1	TRBD2	TGTGCCAGCAGTTTACCTGGACTAGCGGAAAATGAGCAGTTCTTC	CASSLPGLAENEQFF
TRBV5-1	NA	TRBJ2-7	TRBD1	TGCGCCAGCAGCCTGAAAAGGGGGCTATATTACGAGCAGTACTTC	CASSLKRGLYYEQYF
TRBV19	NA	TRBJ2-5	NA	TGTGCCAGTAGTATATGGGGGCAGGCGAAAGAGACCCAGTACTTC	CASSIWGQAKETQYF
TRBV11-3	NA	TRBJ2-2	TRBD2	TGTGCCAGCAGCTTTTCTAGCGGGAGGGCGAACACCGGGGAGCTGTTTTTT	CASSFSSGRANTGELFF
TRBV3-1/TRBV3-2	NA	TRBJ2-5	TRBD2	TGTGCCAGCAGCCAAGGTAGCGGGACGACCGGGCAGGAGACCCAGTACTTC	CASSQGSGTTGQETQYF